The 17 T cell receptor beta chains below all came from one sample that was sequenced in a study of cytomegalovirus exposure and HLA in healthy donors. TCRdb keeps only in-frame clones here, not all; method: immunoSEQ multiplex PCR. The table includes approximately 160,000 clones, just under 90% detected once. The material sequenced was PBMCs. The source is a woman under 30 in good health and CMV-seropositive.

The chain couples TRBV6-5 to TRBJ2-5; weak D call: TRBD1 (5 bases). The length of the CDR3 is 13 residues. Trimming stripped 6 bases from V and 2 bases from J, with 10 bases between. Germline V CDR1 and CDR2: MNHEY, SVGAGI. CDR3 nucleotide sequence: TGTGCCAGCAGGGAGACAGTACAAGAGACCCAGTACTTC. Translation: CASRETVQETQYF.

This chain joins TRBV30 and TRBJ2-2; a weak D match, TRBD1 (5 bases). The CDR3 extends over 12 amino acids. Germline loops: CDR1 GTSNPN, CDR2 SVGIG (reference sequence). The ends were cut back, 2 bases at V and 5 bases at J, with 6 bases in the middle. For the CDR3, the DNA is TGTGCCTGGAGTCAGGGAACCGGGGAGCTGTTTTTT. As protein: CAWSQGTGELFF.

This chain uses TRBV12-2 with TRBJ2-3; the table's D call of TRBD2 was not tested on the DNA. TRBV12-2 is flagged as a pseudogene. The CDR3 length is 17 residues. In nucleotides, the CDR3 is TGTGCAAGTCGCTTCCCGGGGCGGACTAGCCAGGCAGATACGCAGTATTTT. It yields the protein CASRFPGRTSQADTQYF.

The V call is TRBV7-9, the J call TRBJ2-5, with 11 bases that match TRBD2. Germline V gene lookup returns CDR1 SEHNR and CDR2 FQNEAQ (reference sequence). This CDR3 has 15 residues. V lost 3 bases to trimming and J lost 6 bases; unmatched junction nucleotides: 6. The CDR3 is CASSFLAGGGKTQYF. The CDR3 coding sequence is TGTGCCAGCAGCTTCCTAGCGGGAGGAGGCAAGACCCAGTACTTC.

The V gene is TRBV9, the J gene TRBJ2-3, with 10 bases that match TRBD2. The ends lost 4 bases at V and 6 bases at J; junction bases unmatched: 5. Germline lookup yields CDR1 SGDLS and CDR2 YYNGEE. The CDR3 is made up of 14 amino acids. For the CDR3, the DNA is TGTGCCAGCAGCCCCCCTAGCGGGAGTGATACGCAGTATTTT. Its translation is CASSPPSGSDTQYF. Looking up the rest from reference TRBV9 and TRBJ2-3 gives the full variable domain: DSGVTQTPKHLITATGQRVTLRCSPRSGDLSVYWYQQSLDQGLQFLIQYYNGEERAKGNILERFSAQQFPDLHSELNLSSLELGDSALYFCASSPPSGSDTQYFGPGTRLTVL.

The chain carries TRBV30 and TRBJ2-5; 11 nucleotides agree with TRBD2. The CDR3 consists of 13 residues. CDR1 and CDR2 (germline): GTSNPN, SVGIG (reference sequence). The CDR3 nucleotides are TGTAGCTTGGGACTAGCGGATCAAGAGACCCAGTACTTC. Protein product: CSLGLADQETQYF.

This clone was observed a single time. V gene TRBV13 combines with J gene TRBJ2-7; a weak D match, TRBD2 (6 bases). V lost 2 bases and J 3 bases, leaving 20 bases between the germline ends. The CDR3 totals 17 residues. CDR1 is PRHDT, CDR2 FYEKMQ, per germline (reference sequence). The CDR3 sequence: CASSLWAAGPVYYEQYF. The CDR3 DNA sequence: TGTGCCAGCAGCTTATGGGCTGCGGGGCCCGTATACTACGAGCAGTACTTC.

The count of this clone is one. The chain couples TRBV18 to TRBJ2-5; TRBD2 matches 7 bases. Germline loops: CDR1 KGHSH, CDR2 LQKENI. Germline trimming cut 3 bases from V and 2 bases from J; bases unmatched to any gene: 3. CDR3 length equals 14 residues. This chain's CDR3 is CASSPGLVQETQYF. The CDR3 region has the DNA TGTGCCAGCTCACCTGGACTAGTTCAAGAGACCCAGTACTTC.

The chain links TRBV7-2 to TRBJ1-5; no definite D call. Germline V gives CDR1 SGHTA, CDR2 FQGNSA. V lost 5 bases, J lost 7 bases, and 9 bases lay in between. This CDR3 is 12 amino acids long. The CDR3 DNA reads TGTGCCAGCAGCCGCGACACACAGCCCCAGCATTTT. Protein: CASSRDTQPQHF.

Remarks on this clone: The same CDR3 arises from other DNA sequences in this sample as well. The chain carries TRBV5-1 and TRBJ2-1, with 8 bases aligning to TRBD1. The CDR3 contains 15 residues. Germline CDR1 is SGHRS and CDR2 is YFSETQ. Losses at the gene ends were 2 bases for V and 0 bases for J; bases not matched to a gene: 1. This CDR3 is CASSLGTGSYNEQFF. The CDR3 DNA reads as TGCGCCAGCAGCTTAGGGACAGGCTCCTACAATGAGCAGTTCTTC.

The rearrangement uses TRBV19 and TRBJ1-4; the match to TRBD1 covers 8 bases. Germline loops: CDR1 LNHDA, CDR2 SQIVND (reference sequence). V was clipped by 8 bases and J by 5 bases; unmatched bases: 10. This CDR3 contains 15 residues. CDR3: CASANSDRENEKLFF. In nucleotides, the CDR3 is TGTGCCAGTGCAAACTCGGACAGGGAAAATGAAAAACTGTTTTTT.

The CDR3 reads CASRSVNTGELFF. CDR3 nucleotide sequence: TGTGCCAGCAGATCAGTTAACACCGGGGAGCTGTTTTTT. V and J are TRBV6-1 and TRBJ2-2; no definite D call. This CDR3 region has 13 residues. Trimming cost V 6 bases and J 2 bases, with 7 bases left between them. Germline assignment: CDR1 MNHNS and CDR2 SASEGT.

This clone was counted a few times. V gene TRBV7-9 combines with J gene TRBJ1-2; possibly TRBD1 for D (5 bases). Germline CDR1 SEHNR, CDR2 FQNEAQ (reference sequence). V lost 3 bases, J lost 4 bases, and 6 bases lay in between. CDR3 length equals 12 residues. The CDR3 region is CASSFTGYGYTF. CDR3 DNA: TGTGCCAGCAGCTTCACAGGCTATGGCTACACCTTC.

This chain joins TRBV9 and TRBJ1-2; no firm D call. The CDR3 is made up of 13 amino acids. The V gene's germline CDR1 is SGDLS and CDR2 YYNGEE. The germline V and J ends were trimmed by 4 bases and 8 bases, with 15 bases remaining between them. CDR3 in DNA: TGTGCCAGCAGCCCCGTGGAGGTCGGGGGCTACACCTTC. This encodes CASSPVEVGGYTF.

CDR3 nucleotide sequence: TGTGCCAGCAGTGAAGCCCTGTGGCAGTTCTTC. It encodes CASSEALWQFF. The rearrangement joins TRBV6-1 to TRBJ2-1; no clear D. This CDR3 is 11 amino acids long. Trimming cost V 0 bases and J 12 bases, with 6 bases left between them. Germline CDR1 reads MNHNS; CDR2 reads SASEGT.

The chain uses TRBV5-4 and TRBJ2-1; 8 bases map to TRBD2. This CDR3 is 15 amino acids long. The junction had 1 base not matched to a gene; V was cut back by 0 bases and J by 2 bases. Germline CDR1 SGHNT, CDR2 YYREEE (reference sequence). DNA of the CDR3: TGTGCCAGCAGCTTGGTAGCGGGAACCTACAATGAGCAGTTCTTC. Amino acid sequence: CASSLVAGTYNEQFF.

This clone occurred once. The rearrangement uses TRBV15 and TRBJ1-4; possibly TRBD1 for D (5 bases). The CDR3 sequence is 14 residues long. The V end was cut by 6 bases, the J end by 5 bases, with 13 bases between. Germline V gene sequence: CDR1 LNHNV, CDR2 YYDKDF (reference sequence). This chain's CDR3 is CATRRRTGNEKLFF. The CDR3 DNA sequence: TGTGCCACCAGGCGGCGAACAGGAAATGAAAAACTGTTTTTT.